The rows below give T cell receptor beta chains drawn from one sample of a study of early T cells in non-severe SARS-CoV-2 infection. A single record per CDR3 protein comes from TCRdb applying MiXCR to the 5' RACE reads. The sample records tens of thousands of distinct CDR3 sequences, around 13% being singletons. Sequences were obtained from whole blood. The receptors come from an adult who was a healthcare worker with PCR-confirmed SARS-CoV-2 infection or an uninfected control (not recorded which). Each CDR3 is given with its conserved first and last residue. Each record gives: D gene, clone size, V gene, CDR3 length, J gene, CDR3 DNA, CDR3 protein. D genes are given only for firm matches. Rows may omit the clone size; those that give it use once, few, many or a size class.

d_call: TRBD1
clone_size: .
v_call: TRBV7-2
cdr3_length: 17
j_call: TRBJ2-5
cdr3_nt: TGTGCCAGCAGCTTAGTGGGACAGGGGGCAATTTCGGAGACCCAGTACTTC
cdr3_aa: CASSLVGQGAISETQYF

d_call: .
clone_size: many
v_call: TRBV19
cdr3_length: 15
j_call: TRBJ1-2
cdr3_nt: TGTGCCAGTAGTATAGATCGGTCAGGGAGTGGTGGCTACACCTTC
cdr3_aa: CASSIDRSGSGGYTF

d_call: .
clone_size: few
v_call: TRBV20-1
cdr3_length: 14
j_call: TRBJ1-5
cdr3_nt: TGCAGTGCCCGCTTGGGAGGGGGCAATCAGCCCCAGCATTTT
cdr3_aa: CSARLGGGNQPQHF

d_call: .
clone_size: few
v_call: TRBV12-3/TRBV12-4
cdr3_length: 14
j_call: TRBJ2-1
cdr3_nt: TGTGCCAGCAGTTTTACGGCTACCTACAATGAGCAGTTCTTC
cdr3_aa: CASSFTATYNEQFF

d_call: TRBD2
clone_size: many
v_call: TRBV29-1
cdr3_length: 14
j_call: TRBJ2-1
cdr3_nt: TGCAGCGTGGGTACTAGCGGTTGGTACAATGAGCAGTTCTTC
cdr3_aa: CSVGTSGWYNEQFF

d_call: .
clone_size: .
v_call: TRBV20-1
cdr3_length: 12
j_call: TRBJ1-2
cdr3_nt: TGCAGTGCCACCAAAGGGGCGGAGGGCTACACCTTC
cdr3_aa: CSATKGAEGYTF

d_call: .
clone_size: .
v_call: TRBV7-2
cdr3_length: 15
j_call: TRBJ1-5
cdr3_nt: TGTGCCAGCGGGTCGAGCCCTAATAGCAATCAGCCCCAGCATTTT
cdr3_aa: CASGSSPNSNQPQHF

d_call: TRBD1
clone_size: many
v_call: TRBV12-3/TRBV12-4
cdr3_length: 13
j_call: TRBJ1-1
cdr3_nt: TGTGCCAGCAGTTGGGACAGGAACACTGAAGCTTTCTTT
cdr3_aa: CASSWDRNTEAFF

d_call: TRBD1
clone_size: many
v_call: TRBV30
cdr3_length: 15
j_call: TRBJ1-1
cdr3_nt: TGTGCCTGGAGTCGCGCAGGGGGTATGAACACTGAAGCTTTCTTT
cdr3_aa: CAWSRAGGMNTEAFF

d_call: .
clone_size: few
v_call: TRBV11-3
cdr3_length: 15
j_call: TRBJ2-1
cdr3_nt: TGTGCCAGCAGCTCCGGGACACCTGATTACAATGAGCAGTTCTTC
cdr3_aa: CASSSGTPDYNEQFF

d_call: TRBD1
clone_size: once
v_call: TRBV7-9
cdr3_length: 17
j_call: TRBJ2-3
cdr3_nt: TGTGCCAGCAGCGGTCGGACAGGGGGCTTTCCCACAGATACGCAGTATTTT
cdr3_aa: CASSGRTGGFPTDTQYF

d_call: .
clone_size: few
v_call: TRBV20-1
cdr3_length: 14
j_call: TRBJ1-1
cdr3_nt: TGCAGTGCTTTCTCGGGGGAAGGGGGCACTGAAGCTTTCTTT
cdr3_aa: CSAFSGEGGTEAFF

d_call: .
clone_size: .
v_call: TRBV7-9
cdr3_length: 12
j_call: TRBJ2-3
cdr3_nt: TGTGCCAGCAGCCTAAATGTCGATACGCAGTATTTT
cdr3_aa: CASSLNVDTQYF

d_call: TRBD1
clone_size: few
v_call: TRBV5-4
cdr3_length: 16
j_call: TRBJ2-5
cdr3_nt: TGTGCCAGCAGCATACGACAGGGGGCCCTCCAAGAGACCCAGTACTTC
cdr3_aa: CASSIRQGALQETQYF

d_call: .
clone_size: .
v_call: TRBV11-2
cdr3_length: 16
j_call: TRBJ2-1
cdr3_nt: TGTGCCAGCAGCTTATCGTGGCGGGACGCCTACAATGAGCAGTTCTTC
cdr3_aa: CASSLSWRDAYNEQFF

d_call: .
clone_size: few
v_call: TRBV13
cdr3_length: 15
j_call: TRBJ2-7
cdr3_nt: TGTGCCAGCAGCCTAGAGAGGGGGGTAAACTACGAGCAGTACTTC
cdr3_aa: CASSLERGVNYEQYF

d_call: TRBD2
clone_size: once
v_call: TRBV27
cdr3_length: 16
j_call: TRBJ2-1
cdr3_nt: TGTGCCAGCAGTTTACGCCCGGCTAGCGGACACAATGAGCAGTTCTTC
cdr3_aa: CASSLRPASGHNEQFF

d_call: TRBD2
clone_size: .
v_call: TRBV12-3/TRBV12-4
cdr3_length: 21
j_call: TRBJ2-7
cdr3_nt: TGTGCCAGCAGTTTATTCATGCGGGGGGGAGTTTCTAGCGGGATCCCTTACGAGCAGTACTTC
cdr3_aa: CASSLFMRGGVSSGIPYEQYF

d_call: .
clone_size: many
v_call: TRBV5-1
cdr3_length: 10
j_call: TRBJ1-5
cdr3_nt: TGCGCCAGCAAAGGACAGCCCCAGCATTTT
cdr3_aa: CASKGQPQHF

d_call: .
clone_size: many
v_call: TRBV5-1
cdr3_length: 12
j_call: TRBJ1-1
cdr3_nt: TGCGCCGCGAAGGTTAGGAGGACTGAAGCTTTCTTT
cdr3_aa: CAAKVRRTEAFF

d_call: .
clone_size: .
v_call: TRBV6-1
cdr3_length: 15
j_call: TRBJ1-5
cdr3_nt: TGTGCCAGCAGTGAAGTAACGGGTAGCAATCAGCCCCAGCATTTT
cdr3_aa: CASSEVTGSNQPQHF

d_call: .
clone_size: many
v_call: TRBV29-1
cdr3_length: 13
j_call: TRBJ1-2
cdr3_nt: TGCAGCGTTGACTCTGGGCTGTTTCATGGCTACACCTTC
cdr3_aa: CSVDSGLFHGYTF

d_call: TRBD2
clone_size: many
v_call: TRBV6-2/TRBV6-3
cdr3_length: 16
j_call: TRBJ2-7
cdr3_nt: TGTGCCAGCAGTTCAACGGGACTAGCGGGAGTAAGGGAGCAGTACTTC
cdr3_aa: CASSSTGLAGVREQYF

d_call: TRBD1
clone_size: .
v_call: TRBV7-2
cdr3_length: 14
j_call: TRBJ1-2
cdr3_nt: TGTGCCAGCAGCTTGGGGACAGGAGACTATGGCTACACCTTC
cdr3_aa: CASSLGTGDYGYTF

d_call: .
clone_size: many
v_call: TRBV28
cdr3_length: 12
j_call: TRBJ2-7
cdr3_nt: TGTGCCAGCAGTTTGTTGGCCTACGAGCAGTACTTC
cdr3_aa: CASSLLAYEQYF

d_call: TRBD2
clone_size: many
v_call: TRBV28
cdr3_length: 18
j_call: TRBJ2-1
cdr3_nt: TGTGCCAGCAGTTTATCCCCCCGACTAGCGGGAGGCTACAATGAGCAGTTCTTC
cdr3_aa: CASSLSPRLAGGYNEQFF

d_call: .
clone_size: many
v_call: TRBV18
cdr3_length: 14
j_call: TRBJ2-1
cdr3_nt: TGTGCCAGCTCACCGGGCGGTCCCCACAATGAGCAGTTCTTC
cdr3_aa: CASSPGGPHNEQFF

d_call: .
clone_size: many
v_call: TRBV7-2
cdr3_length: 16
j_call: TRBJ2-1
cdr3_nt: TGTGCCAGCACCTCAAGGGCGGTACCCTCCTACAATGAGCAGTTCTTC
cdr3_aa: CASTSRAVPSYNEQFF

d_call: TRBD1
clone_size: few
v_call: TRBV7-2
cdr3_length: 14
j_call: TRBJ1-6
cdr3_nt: TGTGCCAGCAGCGAACAGGGGGGACGGTCACCCCTCCACTTT
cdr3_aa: CASSEQGGRSPLHF

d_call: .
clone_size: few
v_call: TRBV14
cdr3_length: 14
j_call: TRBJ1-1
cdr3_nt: TGTGCCAGCAGCCACGGGGGGCTATTTTCTGAAGCTTTCTTT
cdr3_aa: CASSHGGLFSEAFF